This T cell receptor (beta chain) was sequenced during a study of identical twins. Study-wide results and limits: Part of the zero-insertion signal could reflect confounding by invariant MAIT and iNKT cells. Abundant cord blood beta clonotypes carried fewer insertions; memory repertoires showed none.

Germline CDR1 is SGHAT and CDR2 is FQNNGV. The CDR3 spans 15 residues. The V end lost 0 bases, the J end lost 0 bases, and 9 bases lay between the germline ends. Template switching added a universal primer binding site, and final cDNA carried unique molecular identifiers. One entry per CDR3 protein results from TCRdb running MiXCR on the 5' RACE reads. There are some 270,000 distinct CDR3 sequences in the sample; around 8% occur only once, and less than 4% lies in the top ten. Ten or more counts support this clonotype. Its antigen is currently unknown. This sample also belongs to another study, concerning yellow fever vaccine responses in identical twins. This second report adds: Twins' T cell vaccine responses reportedly looked partly convergent, partly personalized.

This sequence was found in a woman in her late teens or twenties in good health. V and J are TRBV11-2 and TRBJ2-7; no clear D. The sequencing sample was made of CD8+ T cells sorted from blood. In DNA, the CDR3 is TGTGCCAGCAGCTTAGAGGCAGCGATCTCCTACGAGCAGTACTTC. It translates to CASSLEAAISYEQYF.